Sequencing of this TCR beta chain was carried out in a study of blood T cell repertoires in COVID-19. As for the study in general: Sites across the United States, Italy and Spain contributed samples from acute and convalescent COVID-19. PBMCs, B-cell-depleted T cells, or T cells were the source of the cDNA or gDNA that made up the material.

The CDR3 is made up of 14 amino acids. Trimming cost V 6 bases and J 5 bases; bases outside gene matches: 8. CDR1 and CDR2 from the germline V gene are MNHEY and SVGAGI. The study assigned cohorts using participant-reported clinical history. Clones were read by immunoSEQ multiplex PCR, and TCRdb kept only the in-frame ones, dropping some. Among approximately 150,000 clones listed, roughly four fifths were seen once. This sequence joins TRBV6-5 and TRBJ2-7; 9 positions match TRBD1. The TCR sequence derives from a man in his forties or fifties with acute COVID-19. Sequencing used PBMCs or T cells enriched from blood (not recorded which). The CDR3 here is CASRLNRGRDEQYF. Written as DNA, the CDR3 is TGTGCCAGCAGACTCAACAGGGGGCGCGACGAGCAGTACTTC.